This T cell receptor beta chain was captured in a study of early T cells in non-severe SARS-CoV-2 infection. Study in general: Sequencing used unsorted whole-blood bulk RNA, so chains lack pairing.

This CDR3 has 13 residues. V was cut by 3 bases and J by 4 bases, with 9 bases left in between. Looked up from germline, CDR1 is WSHSY and CDR2 is SAAADI. This clonotype was detected a few times. Its antigen is still unknown. Molecules of cDNA were individually given unique molecular identifiers that were attached to them. TCRdb independently ran MiXCR on the 5' RACE reads; one entry per CDR3 protein. The sample lists about 77,000 distinct CDR3 sequences; 8.5% to 10% were seen once. Findings and limits, study-wide: VDJdb-based matching was biased toward anti-spike CD8 responses and missed private and CD4 specificities.

Sequenced: whole blood. The TCR was taken from an adult who was a healthcare worker with PCR-confirmed SARS-CoV-2 infection or an uninfected control (not recorded which). The chain joins TRBV10-2 to TRBJ1-1, with D possibly matching TRBD1 (6 bases). CDR3 DNA: TGCGCCAGCAGTGATACAGGGACCACTGAAGCTTTCTTT. Protein product: CASSDTGTTEAFF.